The present entry profiles one T cell receptor (beta chain) with its context. The CDR3 is 15 residues long. V lost 8 bases to trimming and J lost 0 bases, with 14 bases between them. Per the germline V gene, CDR1 is SGHRS and CDR2 is YFSETQ. The entry originates in a study of blood T cell repertoires in COVID-19. In the study's own analysis: By means of reference gene primer amplification, nucleated cell counts were estimated. Assay used: immunoSEQ multiplex PCR; TCRdb lists only in-frame clones, some missing. The V and J calls and clone size were taken over from that table, and D and trimming were inferred from the DNA. The data show about 94,000 clones, 80% seen once.

The V and J genes are TRBV5-1 and TRBJ2-2; the D gene is possibly TRBD2 (5 bases). Sequencing was done on a sample of peripheral blood. The receptor's source is a human donor in a cohort sampled during active COVID-19. This CDR3 is CASCPRTSNTGELFF. The CDR3 nucleotides are TGCGCCAGTTGTCCTAGGACTTCGAACACCGGGGAGCTGTTTTTT.